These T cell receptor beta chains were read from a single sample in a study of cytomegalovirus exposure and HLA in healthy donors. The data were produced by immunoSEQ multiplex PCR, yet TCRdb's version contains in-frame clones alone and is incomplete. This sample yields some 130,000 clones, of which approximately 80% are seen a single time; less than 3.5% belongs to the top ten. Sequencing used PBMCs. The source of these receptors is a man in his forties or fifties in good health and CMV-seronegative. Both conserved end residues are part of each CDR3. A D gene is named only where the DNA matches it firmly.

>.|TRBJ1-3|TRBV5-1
TGCGCCAGCAGCTTGGCCCCGACAGGTTTTGGAAACACCATATATTTT
CASSLAPTGFGNTIYF
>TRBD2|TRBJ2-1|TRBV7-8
TGTGCCAGCAGCTCCCGGGGGGGGGAATACAATGAGCAGTTCTTC
CASSSRGGEYNEQFF
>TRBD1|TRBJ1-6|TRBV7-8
TGTGCCAGCAGCCAAACCCACGGGACAGTTTATAATTCACCCCTCCACTTT
CASSQTHGTVYNSPLHF
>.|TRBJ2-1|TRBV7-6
TGTGCCAGCAGCCCGCACGAGGCAGATGAGCAGTTCTTC
CASSPHEADEQFF
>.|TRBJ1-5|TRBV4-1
TGCGCCAGCAGCCCCTGGGGGGGAGTCAGACAGCCCCAGCATTTT
CASSPWGGVRQPQHF
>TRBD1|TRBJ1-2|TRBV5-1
TGCGCCAGCAGTCCCGACAGGGTGGATGGCTACACCTTC
CASSPDRVDGYTF
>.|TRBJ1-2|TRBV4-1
TGCGCCAGCAGCCAAGTGGAGAGGACAAGGGGCTATGGCTACACCTTC
CASSQVERTRGYGYTF
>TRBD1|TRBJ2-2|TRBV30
TGTGCCTGGCATACCGGGACAGGGATCACCGGGGAGCTGTTTTTT
CAWHTGTGITGELFF
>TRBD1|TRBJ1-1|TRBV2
TGTGCCAGCAATAGGGACAGGAACACTGAAGCTTTCTTT
CASNRDRNTEAFF
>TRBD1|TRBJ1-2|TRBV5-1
TGCGCCAGCAATGGACAGGGGCATGGCTACACCTTC
CASNGQGHGYTF
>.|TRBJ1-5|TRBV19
TGTGCCAGTAGTTCTTTACGGGGGTGTCAGCCCCAGCATTTT
CASSSLRGCQPQHF
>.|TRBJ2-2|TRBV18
TGTGCCAGCTCACCCCGGGACACCGGGGAGCTGTTTTTT
CASSPRDTGELFF
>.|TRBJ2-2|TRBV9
TGTGCCAGCAGCGTAGGTCCCGACCCCGGGTCTCTTTTGGGGGAGCTGTTTTTT
CASSVGPDPGSLLGELFF
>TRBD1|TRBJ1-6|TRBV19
TGTGCCAGTAGCCGAGATTTAGGCTCCGGGACAGCAGTTTCACCCCTCCACTTT
CASSRDLGSGTAVSPLHF
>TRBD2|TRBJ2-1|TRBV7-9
TGTGCCAGCAGCTTAGCTACGGCGGGGGGCCGGACCTACAATGAGCAGTTCTTC
CASSLATAGGRTYNEQFF
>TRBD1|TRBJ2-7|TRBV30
TGTGCCTGGAGTGTACAGGGGGCACACGAGCAGTACTTC
CAWSVQGAHEQYF
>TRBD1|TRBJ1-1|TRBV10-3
TGTGCCATCAGTGAGACAATAAAGGACAGGGGGGCTTTCTTT
CAISETIKDRGAFF
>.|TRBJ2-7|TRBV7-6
TGTGCCAGCAGCGTAGGCGCTGCAGGAATCTACGAGCAGTACTTC
CASSVGAAGIYEQYF
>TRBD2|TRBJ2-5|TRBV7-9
TGTGCCAGCAGCCTAACTAGCGGGGGGGCTTACTTC
CASSLTSGGAYF
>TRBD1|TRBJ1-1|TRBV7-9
TGTGCCAGCAGCCGAATCGGACAGGGAATCCCCGTTGGTGACACTGAAGCTTTCTTT
CASSRIGQGIPVGDTEAFF
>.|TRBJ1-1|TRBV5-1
TGCGCCAGCAGCTTGGGTACCCAAGGGGTCGGTGGAGCTTTCTTT
CASSLGTQGVGGAFF
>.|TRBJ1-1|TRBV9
TGTGCCAGCAGCGTAGCCCCTACCCCGGGCACTGAAGCTTTCTTT
CASSVAPTPGTEAFF
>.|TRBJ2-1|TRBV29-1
TGCAGCGTTGGTAAGGGGCGGTTCTACAATGAGCAGTTCTTC
CSVGKGRFYNEQFF
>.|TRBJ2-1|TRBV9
TGTGCCAGCAGCGTGGGTGGGGACTTACTCTACAATGAGCAGTTCTTC
CASSVGGDLLYNEQFF
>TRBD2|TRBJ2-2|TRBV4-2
TGTGCCAGCAGCCCTTCCCGTACTAGCGGGGGGGCCACCGGGGAGCTGTTTTTT
CASSPSRTSGGATGELFF
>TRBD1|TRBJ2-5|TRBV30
TGTGCCTGGAGTGCCGGGACAGGAGAGACCCAGTACTTC
CAWSAGTGETQYF
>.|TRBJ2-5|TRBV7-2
TGTGCCAGCAGCTTAGCGCCCCCCGGCGGTGTACAAGAGACCCAGTACTTC
CASSLAPPGGVQETQYF
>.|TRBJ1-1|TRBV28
TGTGCCAGCAGTTTAAAGAGCACTGAAGCTTTCTTT
CASSLKSTEAFF
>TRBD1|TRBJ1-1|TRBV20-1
TGCAGGGGGGGACAGGGTCGTGAAGCTTTCTTT
CRGGQGREAFF
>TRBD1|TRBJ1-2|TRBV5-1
TGCGCCAGCAGCTTGGGGACAGGGGACTATGGCTACACCTTC
CASSLGTGDYGYTF
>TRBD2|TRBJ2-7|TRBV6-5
TGTGCCAGCAGTGGTGAAACCGGGACTAGCGGCCTTCAGTACTTC
CASSGETGTSGLQYF
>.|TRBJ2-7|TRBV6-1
TGTGCCAGACCAGGGTCCTACGAGCAGTACTTC
CARPGSYEQYF
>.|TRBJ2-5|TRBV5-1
TGCGCCAGCAGCCTACGACCCGACAGGCTAGAGACCCAGTACTTC
CASSLRPDRLETQYF
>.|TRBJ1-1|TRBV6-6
TGTGCCAGCAGAAGACAGTATGAAGCTTTCTTT
CASRRQYEAFF
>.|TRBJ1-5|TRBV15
TGTGCCACCAGCCTGACGGAGGATCAGCCCCAGCATTTT
CATSLTEDQPQHF
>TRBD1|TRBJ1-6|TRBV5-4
TGTGCCAGCAGCGAGACAGGGTCTAGGTCACCCCTCCACTTT
CASSETGSRSPLHF
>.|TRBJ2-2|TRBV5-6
TGTGCCAGCAGCTTGGACATGAACACCGGGGAGCTGTTTTTT
CASSLDMNTGELFF
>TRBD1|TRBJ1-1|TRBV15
TGTGCCACCACCCGGACAGGAGGGAGCACTGAAGCTTTCTTT
CATTRTGGSTEAFF
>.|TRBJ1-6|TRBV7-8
TGTGCCAGCACCTTGGGGGGGTTAAGGTATAATTCACCCCTCCACTTT
CASTLGGLRYNSPLHF